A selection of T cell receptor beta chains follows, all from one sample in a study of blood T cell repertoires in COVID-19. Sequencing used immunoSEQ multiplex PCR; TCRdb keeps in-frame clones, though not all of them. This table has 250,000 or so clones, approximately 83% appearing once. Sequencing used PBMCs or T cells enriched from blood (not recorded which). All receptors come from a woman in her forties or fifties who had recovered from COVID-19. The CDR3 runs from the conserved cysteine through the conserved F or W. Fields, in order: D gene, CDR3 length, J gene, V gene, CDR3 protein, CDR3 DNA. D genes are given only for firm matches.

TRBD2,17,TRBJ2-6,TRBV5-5,CASSLTSGTSGANVLTF,TGTGCCAGCAGCTTGACTAGCGGGACCTCTGGGGCCAACGTCCTGACTTTC
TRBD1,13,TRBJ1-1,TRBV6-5,CASRETGDTEAFF,TGTGCCAGCAGGGAGACAGGGGACACTGAAGCTTTCTTT
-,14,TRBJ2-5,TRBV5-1,CASSLVVGEETQYF,TGCGCCAGCAGCTTGGTTGTAGGGGAAGAGACCCAGTACTTC
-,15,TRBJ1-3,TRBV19,CASSRLISSGNTIYF,TGTGCCAGTAGCAGGTTGATAAGCTCTGGAAACACCATATATTTT
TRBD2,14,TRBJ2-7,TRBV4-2,CASSPTSRENEQYF,TGTGCCAGCAGCCCAACCTCGCGGGAGAATGAGCAGTACTTC
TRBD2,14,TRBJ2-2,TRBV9,CASSVLAGHRELFF,TGTGCCAGCAGCGTCTTAGCGGGGCACCGGGAGCTGTTTTTT
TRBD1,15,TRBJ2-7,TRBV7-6,CASSRTGTGAPEQYF,TGTGCCAGCAGCAGAACCGGGACAGGGGCCCCCGAGCAGTACTTC
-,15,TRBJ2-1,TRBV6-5,CASRATGNPYNEQFF,TGTGCCAGCAGGGCCACAGGGAACCCTTACAATGAGCAGTTCTTC
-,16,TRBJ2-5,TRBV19,CASSALSSSGSETQYF,TGTGCCAGTAGTGCCTTATCTAGCAGCGGGTCGGAGACCCAGTACTTC
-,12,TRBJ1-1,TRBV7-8,CASSPAAGVAFF,TGTGCCAGCAGCCCTGCGGCAGGGGTTGCTTTCTTT
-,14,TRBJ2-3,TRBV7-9,CASSLAGGTDTQYF,TGTGCCAGCAGCTTAGCAGGGGGCACAGATACGCAGTATTTT
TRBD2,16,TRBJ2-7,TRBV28,CASSLLTAGVSYEQYF,TGTGCCAGCAGTTTATTGACGGCGGGAGTCTCTTACGAGCAGTACTTC
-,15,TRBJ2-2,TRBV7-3,CASSSGGARTGELFF,TGTGCCAGCAGCTCCGGTGGGGCGCGGACCGGGGAGCTGTTTTTT
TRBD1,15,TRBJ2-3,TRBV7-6,CASSLTGGSTDTQYF,TGTGCCAGCAGCTTAACAGGGGGGAGCACAGATACGCAGTATTTT
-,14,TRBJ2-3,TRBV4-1,CASSQGQALGTQYF,TGCGCCAGCAGCCAAGGACAGGCCCTCGGTACGCAGTATTTT
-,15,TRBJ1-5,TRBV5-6,CASSLRGYSNQPQHF,TGTGCCAGCAGCTTGAGGGGTTATAGCAATCAGCCCCAGCATTTT
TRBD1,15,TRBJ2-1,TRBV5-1,CASSSGGSSYNEQFF,TGCGCCAGCAGCTCAGGGGGAAGCTCCTACAATGAGCAGTTCTTC
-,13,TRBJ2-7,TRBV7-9,CASSATGGYEQYF,TGTGCCAGCAGCGCTACCGGCGGCTACGAGCAGTACTTC
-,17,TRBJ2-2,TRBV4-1,CASSKPKRQANTGELFF,TGCGCCAGCAGCAAACCGAAACGACAGGCCAACACCGGGGAGCTGTTTTTT
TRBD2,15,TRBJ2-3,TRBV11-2,CASSTGLANTDTQYF,TGTGCCAGCAGCACGGGACTAGCGAACACAGATACGCAGTATTTT
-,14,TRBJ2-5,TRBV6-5,CASSEESSGETQYF,TGTGCCAGCAGCGAGGAGTCCAGCGGGGAGACCCAGTACTTC
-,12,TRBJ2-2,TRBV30,CARRGGAGELFF,TGTGCTCGTCGGGGAGGAGCCGGGGAGCTGTTTTTT